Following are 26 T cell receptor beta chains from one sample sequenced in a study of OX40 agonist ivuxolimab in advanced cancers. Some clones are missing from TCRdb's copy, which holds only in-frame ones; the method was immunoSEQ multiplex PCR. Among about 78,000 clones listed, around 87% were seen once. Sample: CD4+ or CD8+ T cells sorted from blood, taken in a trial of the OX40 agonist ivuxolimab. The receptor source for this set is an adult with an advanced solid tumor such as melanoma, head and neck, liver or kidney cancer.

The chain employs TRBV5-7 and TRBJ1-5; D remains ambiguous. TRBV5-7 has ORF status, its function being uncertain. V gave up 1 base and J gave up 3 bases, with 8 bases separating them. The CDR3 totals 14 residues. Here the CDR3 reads CASSLFRFNQPQHF. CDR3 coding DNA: TGTGCCAGCAGCTTGTTCAGATTCAATCAGCCCCAGCATTTT.

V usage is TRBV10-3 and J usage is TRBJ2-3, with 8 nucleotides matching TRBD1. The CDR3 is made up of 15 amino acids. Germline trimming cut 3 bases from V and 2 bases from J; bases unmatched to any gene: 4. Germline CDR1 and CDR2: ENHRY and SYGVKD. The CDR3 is CAISESDRATDTQYF. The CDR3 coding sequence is TGTGCCATCAGTGAATCGGACAGGGCCACAGATACGCAGTATTTT.

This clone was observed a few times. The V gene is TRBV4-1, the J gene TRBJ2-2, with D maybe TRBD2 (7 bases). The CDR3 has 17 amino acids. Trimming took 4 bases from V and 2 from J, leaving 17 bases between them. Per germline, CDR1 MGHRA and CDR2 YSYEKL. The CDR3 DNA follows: TGCGCCAGCAGCCGGGGGCAGCTAGCGGATAACACCGGGGAGCTGTTTTTT. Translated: CASSRGQLADNTGELFF.

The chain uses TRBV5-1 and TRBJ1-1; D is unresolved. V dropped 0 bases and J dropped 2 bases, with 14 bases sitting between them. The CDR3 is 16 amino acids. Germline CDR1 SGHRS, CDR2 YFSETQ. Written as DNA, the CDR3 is TGCGCCAGCAGCTTGGGGCCCTTTGGTAGTAACACTGAAGCTTTCTTT. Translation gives CASSLGPFGSNTEAFF.

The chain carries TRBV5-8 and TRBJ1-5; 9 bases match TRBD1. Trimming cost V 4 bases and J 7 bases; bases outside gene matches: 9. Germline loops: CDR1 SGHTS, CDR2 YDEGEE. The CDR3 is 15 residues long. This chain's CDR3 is CASSAGQGKIQPQHF. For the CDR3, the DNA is TGTGCCAGCAGCGCGGGACAGGGAAAGATCCAGCCCCAGCATTTT.

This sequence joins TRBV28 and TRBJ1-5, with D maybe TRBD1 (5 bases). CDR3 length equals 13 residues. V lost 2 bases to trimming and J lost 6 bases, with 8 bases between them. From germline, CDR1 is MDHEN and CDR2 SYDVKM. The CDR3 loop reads CASSLRGGQPQHF. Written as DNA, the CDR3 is TGTGCCAGCAGTTTAAGGGGAGGTCAGCCCCAGCATTTT.

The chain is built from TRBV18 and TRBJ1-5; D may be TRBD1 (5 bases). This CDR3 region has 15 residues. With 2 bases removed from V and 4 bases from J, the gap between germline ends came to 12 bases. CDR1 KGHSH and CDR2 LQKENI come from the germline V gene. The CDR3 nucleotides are TGTGCCAGCTCACCAACGTCCAGGGATAATCAGCCCCAGCATTTT. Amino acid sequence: CASSPTSRDNQPQHF. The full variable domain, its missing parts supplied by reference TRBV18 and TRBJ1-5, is NAGVMQNPRHLVRRRGQEARLRCSPMKGHSHVYWYRQLPEEGLKFMVYLQKENIIDESGMPKERFSAEFPKEGPSILRIQQVVRGDSAAYFCASSPTSRDNQPQHFGDGTRLSIL.

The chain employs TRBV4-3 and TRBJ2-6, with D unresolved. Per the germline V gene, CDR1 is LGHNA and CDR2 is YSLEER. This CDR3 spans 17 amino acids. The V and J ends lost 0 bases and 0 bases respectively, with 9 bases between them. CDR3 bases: TGCGCCAGCAGCCAAGAGGCCAGGAGCTCTGGGGCCAACGTCCTGACTTTC. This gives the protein CASSQEARSSGANVLTF.

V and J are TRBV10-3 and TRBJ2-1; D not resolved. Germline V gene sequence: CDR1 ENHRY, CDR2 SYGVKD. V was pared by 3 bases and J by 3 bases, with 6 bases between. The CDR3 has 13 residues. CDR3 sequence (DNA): TGTGCCATCAGTGATCAGGTCTACAATGAGCAGTTCTTC. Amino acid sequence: CAISDQVYNEQFF.

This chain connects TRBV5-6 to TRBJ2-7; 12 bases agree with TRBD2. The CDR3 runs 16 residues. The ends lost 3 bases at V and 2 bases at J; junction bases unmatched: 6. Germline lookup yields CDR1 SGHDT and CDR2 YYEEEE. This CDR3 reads CASSSWTSGATYEQYF. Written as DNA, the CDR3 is TGTGCCAGCAGCTCGTGGACTAGCGGGGCTACCTACGAGCAGTACTTC.

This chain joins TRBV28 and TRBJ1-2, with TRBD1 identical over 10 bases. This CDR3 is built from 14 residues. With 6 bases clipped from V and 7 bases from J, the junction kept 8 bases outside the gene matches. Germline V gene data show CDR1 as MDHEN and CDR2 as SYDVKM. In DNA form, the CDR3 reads TGTGCCAGCAGAAGGAGACAGGGGGCGAGTGGCTACACCTTC. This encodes CASRRRQGASGYTF.

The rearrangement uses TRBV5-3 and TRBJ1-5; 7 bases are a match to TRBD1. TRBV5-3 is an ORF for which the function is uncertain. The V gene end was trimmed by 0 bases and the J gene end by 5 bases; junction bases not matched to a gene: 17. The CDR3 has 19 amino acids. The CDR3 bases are TGTGCCAGAAGCTTGGGAACAGACAGGGTACCTCGAGTCGATCAGCCCCAGCATTTT. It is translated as CARSLGTDRVPRVDQPQHF.

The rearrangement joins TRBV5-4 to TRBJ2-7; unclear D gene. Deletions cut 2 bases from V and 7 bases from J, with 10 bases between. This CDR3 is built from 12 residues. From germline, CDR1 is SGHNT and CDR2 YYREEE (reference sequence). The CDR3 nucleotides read TGTGCCAGCAGCTTCACGGTGGGGGAGCAGTACTTC. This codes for CASSFTVGEQYF. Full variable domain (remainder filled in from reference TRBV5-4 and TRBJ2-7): ETGVTQSPTHLIKTRGQQVTLRCSSQSGHNTVSWYQQALGQGPQFIFQYYREEENGRGNFPPRFSGLQFPNYSSELNVNALELDDSALYLCASSFTVGEQYFGPGTRLTVT.

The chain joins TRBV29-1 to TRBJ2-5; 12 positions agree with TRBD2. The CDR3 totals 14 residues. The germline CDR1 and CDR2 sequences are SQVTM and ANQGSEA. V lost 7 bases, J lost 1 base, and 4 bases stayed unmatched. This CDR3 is CSAAGLAGQETQYF. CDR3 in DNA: TGCAGCGCCGCGGGACTAGCGGGCCAAGAGACCCAGTACTTC.

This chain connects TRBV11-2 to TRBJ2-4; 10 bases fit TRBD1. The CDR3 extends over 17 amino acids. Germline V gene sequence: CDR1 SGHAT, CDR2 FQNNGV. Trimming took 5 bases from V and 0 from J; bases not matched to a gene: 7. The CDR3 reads CASSPRTGGIAKNIQYF. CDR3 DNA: TGTGCCAGCAGCCCCCGGACAGGGGGAATAGCCAAAAACATTCAGTACTTC.

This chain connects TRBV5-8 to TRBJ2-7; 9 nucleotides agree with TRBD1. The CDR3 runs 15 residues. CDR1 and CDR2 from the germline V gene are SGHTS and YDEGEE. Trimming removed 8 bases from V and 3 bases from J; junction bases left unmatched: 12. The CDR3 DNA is TGTGCCAGTAGAACCCGGGACAGGGCGCTCTACGAGCAGTACTTC. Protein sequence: CASRTRDRALYEQYF. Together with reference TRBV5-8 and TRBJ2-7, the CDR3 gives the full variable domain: EAGVTQSPTHLIKTRGQQATLRCSPISGHTSVYWYQQALGLGLQFLLWYDEGEERNRGNFPPRFSGRQFPNYSSELNVNALELEDSALYLCASRTRDRALYEQYFGPGTRLTVT.

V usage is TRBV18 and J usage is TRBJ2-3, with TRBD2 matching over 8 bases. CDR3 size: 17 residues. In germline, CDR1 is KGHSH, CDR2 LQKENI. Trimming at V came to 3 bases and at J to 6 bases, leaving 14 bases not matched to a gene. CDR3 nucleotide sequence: TGTGCCAGCTCACCCTCCTACACGGGAGGGAGTTGGGATACGCAGTATTTT. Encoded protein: CASSPSYTGGSWDTQYF.

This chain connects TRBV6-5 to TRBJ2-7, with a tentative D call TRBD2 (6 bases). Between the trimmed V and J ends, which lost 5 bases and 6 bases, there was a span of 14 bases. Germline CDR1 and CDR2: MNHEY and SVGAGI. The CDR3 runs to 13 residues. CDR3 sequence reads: CASSRSHGGEQYF. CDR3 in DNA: TGTGCCAGCAGTAGATCTCACGGGGGCGAGCAGTACTTC.

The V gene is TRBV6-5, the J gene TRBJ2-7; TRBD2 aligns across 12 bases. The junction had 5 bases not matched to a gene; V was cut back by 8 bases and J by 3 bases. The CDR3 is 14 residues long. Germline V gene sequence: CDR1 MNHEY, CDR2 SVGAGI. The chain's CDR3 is CASHRLAGDYEQYF. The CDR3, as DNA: TGTGCCAGCCACCGACTAGCGGGAGACTACGAGCAGTACTTC.

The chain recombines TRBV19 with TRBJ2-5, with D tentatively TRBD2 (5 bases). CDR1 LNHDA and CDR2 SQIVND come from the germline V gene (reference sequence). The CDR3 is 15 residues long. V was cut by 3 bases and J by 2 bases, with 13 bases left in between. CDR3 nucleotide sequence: TGTGCCAGTAGTATCCAGCGGCAGCGTCAAGAGACCCAGTACTTC. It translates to CASSIQRQRQETQYF.

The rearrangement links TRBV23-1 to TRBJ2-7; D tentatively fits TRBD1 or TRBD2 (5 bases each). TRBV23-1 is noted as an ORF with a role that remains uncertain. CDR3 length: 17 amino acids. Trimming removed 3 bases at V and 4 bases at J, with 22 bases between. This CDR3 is CASSHLPVPGPPYEQYF. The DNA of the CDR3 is TGCGCCAGCAGTCACCTACCCGTGCCGGGGCCGCCATACGAGCAGTACTTC.

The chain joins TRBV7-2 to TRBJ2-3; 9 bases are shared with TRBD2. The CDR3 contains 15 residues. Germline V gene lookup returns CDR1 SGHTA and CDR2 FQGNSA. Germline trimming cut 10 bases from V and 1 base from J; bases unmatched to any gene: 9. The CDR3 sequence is CATGIAGVGTDTQYF. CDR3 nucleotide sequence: TGTGCCACCGGAATAGCGGGAGTCGGCACAGATACGCAGTATTTT.

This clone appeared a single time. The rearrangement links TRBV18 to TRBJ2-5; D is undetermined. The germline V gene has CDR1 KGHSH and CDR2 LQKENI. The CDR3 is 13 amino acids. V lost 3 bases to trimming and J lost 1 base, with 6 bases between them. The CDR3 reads CASSPDLQETQYF. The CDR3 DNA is TGTGCCAGCTCACCGGATCTCCAAGAGACCCAGTACTTC.

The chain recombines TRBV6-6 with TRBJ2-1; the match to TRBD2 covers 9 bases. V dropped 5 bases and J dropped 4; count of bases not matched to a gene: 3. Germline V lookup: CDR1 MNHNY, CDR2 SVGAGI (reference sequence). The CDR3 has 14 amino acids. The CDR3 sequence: CASSLREGYNEQFF. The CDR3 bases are TGTGCCAGCAGTCTGCGGGAGGGATACAATGAGCAGTTCTTC.

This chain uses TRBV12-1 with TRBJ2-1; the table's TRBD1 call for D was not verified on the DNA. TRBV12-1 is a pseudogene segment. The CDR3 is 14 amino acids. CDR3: CASSPCHRGHEQFF. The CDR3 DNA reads TGTGCCAGCAGCCCTTGCCACAGGGGACATGAGCAGTTCTTC.

The CDR3 region is CASSPAQGSASYNEQFF. The CDR3 nucleotides are TGTGCCAGCAGCCCGGCACAGGGAAGCGCCTCCTACAATGAGCAGTTCTTC. V is TRBV11-3 and J is TRBJ2-1, with a weak D call TRBD1 (6 bases). CDR3 length: 17 residues. Between the trimmed V and J ends, which lost 5 bases and 0 bases, there was a span of 17 bases. Germline CDR1 SGHNT, CDR2 YENEEA.